The 15 T cell receptor beta chains reported below all come from one sample, sequenced in a study of blood T cells in healthy people across ages (dated by TCRdb to the mid-2010s). The method behind the library was 5' RACE. Sequencer: Illumina HiSeq 2500. A second PCR of roughly 7 to 11 cycles was performed with a sample-barcoded 5' primer and a J-beta primer mix. TCRdb reprocessing: public reads trimmed at Q25 with fastp, clones called with MiXCR, in-frame beta chains kept. CDR3 protein sequences are deduplicated, and each keeps its most common genes and DNA. This sample holds 800,000 or so distinct CDR3 sequences; more than 20% were observed only once. The ten largest clones take up under 4.5% of the sample. Separately, the same data were catalogued under a study of T cells of mothers and their children.

Sequenced material: blood. The origin of the receptors is a boy between 5 and 17 years old in good health.

The chain recombines TRBV3-1 with TRBJ2-5, with D unresolved. The J call is uncertain, as TRBJ2-1 better fits the DNA end. CDR1 and CDR2 (germline): LGHDT, YNNKEL (reference sequence). The CDR3 contains 15 residues. The CDR3 reads CASSPELVHYNEQFF. The CDR3 coding sequence is TGTGCCAGCAGCCCCGAGCTAGTTCACTACAATGAGCAGTTCTTC.

DNA of the CDR3: TGTGCCAGCAGCCAGAGCGGGAGTAAGAACACCGGGGAGCTGTTTTTT. Translation gives CASSQSGSKNTGELFF. The J gene is TRBJ2-2, the V gene TRBV6-5, with 8 bases that match TRBD2. V lost 6 bases and J lost 1; bases outside the gene matches: 7. This CDR3 is 16 amino acids long. CDR1 is MNHEY, CDR2 SVGAGI, per germline.

This clonotype was picked up a small number of times. V usage is TRBV6-5 and J usage is TRBJ2-3; D perhaps matches TRBD1 (6 bases). The germline gives CDR1 MNHEY, CDR2 SVGAGI. This CDR3 contains 16 residues. Trimming pared 2 bases from V and 5 bases from J, leaving 17 bases between. The chain's CDR3 is CASSYEVQGTIDTQYF. The CDR3 bases are TGTGCCAGCAGTTACGAAGTTCAGGGGACGATAGATACGCAGTATTTT.

CDR3 DNA sequence: TGTGCCAGCAGTTTTCTCCGGGACTACGAGCAGTACTTC. Encoded protein: CASSFLRDYEQYF. The chain recombines TRBV28 with TRBJ2-7, with D possibly TRBD2 on 5 matching bases. V shed 3 bases and J shed 3 bases, with 9 bases lying between them. The CDR3 contains 13 residues. Germline CDR1 reads MDHEN; CDR2 reads SYDVKM.

Comment on this clonotype: A junction boundary mismatches the germline segment, possibly from a read error. The chain is built from TRBV20-1 and TRBJ2-4; perhaps TRBD2 as D (5 bases). Germline CDR1 reads DFQATT; CDR2 reads SNEGSKA (reference sequence). CDR3 length: 15 amino acids. The chain's CDR3 is CSARDLQLAKHIQYF. The CDR3 coding sequence is TGCAGTGCTAGAGATCTCCAGCTAGCCAAACACATTCAGTACTTC.

This clonotype occurred a few times. The CDR3 sequence: CASSYGGQGARQETQYF. In DNA form, the CDR3 reads TGCGCCAGCAGCTACGGAGGACAGGGGGCGCGCCAAGAGACCCAGTACTTC. This chain joins TRBV5-1 and TRBJ2-5, with TRBD1 matching 11 bases. This CDR3 is built from 17 residues. Germline trimming cut 3 bases from V and 1 base from J; bases unmatched to any gene: 8. Germline assignment: CDR1 SGHRS and CDR2 YFSETQ.

In this sample, this clonotype turned up a few times. The V and J genes are TRBV28 and TRBJ2-5; possibly TRBD2 for D (5 bases). Germline V CDR1 and CDR2: MDHEN, SYDVKM. This CDR3 contains 14 residues. V lost 3 bases and J lost 7, with 15 bases in between. Here the CDR3 DNA reads TGTGCCAGCAGTTTCAGTGGAGGACGCGGGACCCAGTACTTC. Its protein is CASSFSGGRGTQYF.

J is TRBJ2-4 and V is TRBV28; D is unresolved. The CDR3 is made up of 15 amino acids. CDR1 MDHEN and CDR2 SYDVKM come from the germline V gene. Trimming cost V 7 bases and J 0 bases, with 13 bases left between them. CDR3 bases: TGTGCCAGCAACACCCGGGCTCCAGCCAAAAACATTCAGTACTTC. Protein: CASNTRAPAKNIQYF.

The chain carries TRBV29-1 and TRBJ2-3, with TRBD2 as a possible D gene (6 bases). V gave up 3 bases and J gave up 3 bases, with 13 bases separating them. The CDR3 covers 14 residues. Looked up from germline, CDR1 is SQVTM and CDR2 is ANQGSEA. This CDR3 reads CSVDTETRTDTQYF. The CDR3 coding sequence is TGCAGCGTTGATACGGAGACTAGGACAGATACGCAGTATTTT.

This clonotype has only a few counts. J is TRBJ2-7 and V is TRBV7-9, with 10 bases aligning to TRBD2. CDR1 is SEHNR, CDR2 FQNEAQ, per germline (reference sequence). This CDR3 spans 15 amino acids. The junction had 7 bases not matched to a gene; V was cut back by 5 bases and J by 3 bases. The CDR3 region is CASSPPLAGVYEQYF. CDR3 nucleotides: TGTGCCAGCAGCCCACCTCTAGCGGGAGTCTACGAGCAGTACTTC.

This clonotype was seen more than once but under ten times. V usage is TRBV29-1 and J usage is TRBJ2-2; no reliable D call. The CDR3 length is 11 residues. Germline CDR1 and CDR2: SQVTM and ANQGSEA. V lost 3 bases to trimming and J lost 9 bases, with 8 bases between them. DNA of the CDR3: TGCAGCGTTGATCTCGGTCGGGAGCTGTTTTTT. It translates to CSVDLGRELFF.

The V and J genes are TRBV7-2 and TRBJ1-6; 7 positions agree with TRBD1. The germline V gene encodes CDR1 SGHTA and CDR2 FQGNSA. V gave up 1 base and J gave up 4 bases; unmatched junction bases: 7. CDR3 length: 17 residues. The CDR3 DNA reads TGTGCCAGCAGCTTAGGACGGAGGACAGGATATAATTCACCCCTCCACTTT. Translation: CASSLGRRTGYNSPLHF.

In this sample, this clonotype turned up a few times. One end of the junction does not line up with germline, which may come from a read error. V is TRBV6-5 and J is TRBJ2-3; weak D call: TRBD1 (6 bases). Germline V gene lookup returns CDR1 MNHEY and CDR2 SVGAGI. The CDR3 is 12 amino acids. CDR3 residues: CAGSRQGDTQYF. DNA for the CDR3: TGTGCCGGCAGTCGCCAGGGGGATACGCAGTATTTT.

V is TRBV29-1 and J is TRBJ2-2; 7 bases fit TRBD1. The CDR3 sequence is 13 residues long. V dropped 7 bases and J dropped 3; count of bases not matched to a gene: 5. Germline CDR1 and CDR2: SQVTM and ANQGSEA. The CDR3 DNA is TGCAGCGCCACAGGGGAAGACACCGGGGAGCTGTTTTTT. Protein sequence: CSATGEDTGELFF.

This clonotype showed up just a few times. This sequence joins TRBV28 and TRBJ1-2, with D perhaps TRBD1 (6 bases). V lost 3 bases and J 4 bases, leaving 15 bases between the germline ends. This CDR3 is 15 amino acids long. Looked up from germline, CDR1 is MDHEN and CDR2 is SYDVKM. In nucleotides, the CDR3 is TGTGCCAGCAGTTTTCCCTTGGACAGCTCCTATGGCTACACCTTC. Translated: CASSFPLDSSYGYTF.